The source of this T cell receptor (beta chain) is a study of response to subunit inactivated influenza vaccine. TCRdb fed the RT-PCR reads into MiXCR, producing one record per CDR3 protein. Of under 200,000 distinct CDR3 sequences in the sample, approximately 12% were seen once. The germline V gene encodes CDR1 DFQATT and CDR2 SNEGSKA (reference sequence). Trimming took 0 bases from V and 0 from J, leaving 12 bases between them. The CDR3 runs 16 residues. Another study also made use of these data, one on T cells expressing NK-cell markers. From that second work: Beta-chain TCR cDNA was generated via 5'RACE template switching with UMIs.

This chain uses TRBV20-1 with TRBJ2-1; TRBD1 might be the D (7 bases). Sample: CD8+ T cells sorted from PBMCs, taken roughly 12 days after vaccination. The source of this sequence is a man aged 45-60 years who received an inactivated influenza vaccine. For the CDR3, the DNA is TGCAGTGCTAGAGAGCGGCGGGACAGCTCCTACAATGAGCAGTTCTTC. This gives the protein CSARERRDSSYNEQFF.